These 10 T cell receptor beta chains originate from one sample sequenced in a study of shared clonotypes between healthy human individuals. Produced via immunoSEQ multiplex PCR; TCRdb's table is partial and in-frame only. The sample has 2,500,000 or so clones; more than 85% are singletons. Sequencing was carried out using naive CD4+ T cells from PBMCs. Subset noted: CD45RA+ positively selected. These receptors all stem from a man younger than 35 in good health. Some clones in this sample may be carry-over from other donors' samples.

Concerning this clone itself: The same CDR3 arises from other DNA sequences in this sample as well. The chain combines TRBV18 with TRBJ2-5, with 8 bases fitting TRBD1. Germline-derived CDR1 and CDR2 are KGHSH and LQKENI. The trim removed 3 bases at V and 1 base at J, leaving 1 base unmatched. CDR3 length: 14 amino acids. Here the CDR3 reads CASSPDRAQETQYF. DNA of the CDR3: TGTGCCAGCTCACCGGACAGGGCCCAAGAGACCCAGTACTTC.

With regard to this clone: Other DNA variants within this sample encode the same CDR3. The chain recombines TRBV7-3 with TRBJ2-6; possibly TRBD2 for D (5 bases). CDR1 is SGHTA, CDR2 FQGTGA, per germline. V was clipped by 5 bases and J by 0 bases, with 8 bases between them. The CDR3 is 15 amino acids. The CDR3 reads CASSLGSSGANVLTF. As DNA, the CDR3 is TGTGCCAGCAGCCTAGGGAGCTCTGGGGCCAACGTCCTGACTTTC.

The V gene is TRBV4-1, the J gene TRBJ1-4; 7 bases are shared with TRBD1. With V trimmed by 8 bases and J by 7 bases, 7 bases remained unmatched. This CDR3 comprises 13 residues. The germline V gene encodes CDR1 MGHRA and CDR2 YSYEKL. The CDR3, as DNA: TGCGCCAGCTCGAACAGACAGGGTGAAAAACTGTTTTTT. Residues: CASSNRQGEKLFF.

V and J are TRBV9 and TRBJ1-2; no clear D. Germline V CDR1 and CDR2: SGDLS, YYNGEE. V lost 3 bases, J lost 8 bases, and 14 bases lay in between. The CDR3 sequence is 13 residues long. The CDR3 reads CASSASLISGYTF. The CDR3 region has the DNA TGTGCCAGCAGCGCCAGCCTTATATCGGGCTACACCTTC.

CDR3 in DNA: TGTGCCAGCAGTTCGGAGTGGAGGCGGGACTATGGCTACACCTTC. Translation: CASSSEWRRDYGYTF. J is TRBJ1-2 and V is TRBV2; D ambiguous. V shed 5 bases and J shed 3 bases, with 16 bases lying between them. Germline values: CDR1 SNHLY, CDR2 FYNNEI. CDR3 length: 15 residues.

The chain couples TRBV29-1 to TRBJ2-7; 7 nucleotides align to TRBD1. The CDR3 spans 13 residues. Trimming cost V 4 bases and J 0 bases; bases outside gene matches: 3. Germline-derived CDR1 and CDR2 are SQVTM and ANQGSEA. CDR3 sequence: CSVGTGRSYEQYF. The DNA for the CDR3 is TGCAGCGTTGGGACAGGCCGCTCCTACGAGCAGTACTTC.

The rearrangement joins TRBV5-1 to TRBJ2-3; D perhaps matches TRBD2 (5 bases). The germline V and J ends were trimmed by 6 bases and 6 bases, with 14 bases remaining between them. This CDR3 spans 13 amino acids. Germline CDR1 SGHRS, CDR2 YFSETQ. This chain's CDR3 is CASTDVPGDTQYF. DNA for the CDR3: TGCGCCAGCACGGACGTACCGGGGGATACGCAGTATTTT.

This chain joins TRBV6-5 and TRBJ2-7; 11 positions match TRBD1. Trimming cost V 7 bases and J 6 bases; bases outside gene matches: 5. The CDR3 has 13 amino acids. Per the germline V gene, CDR1 is MNHEY and CDR2 is SVGAGI. DNA for the CDR3: TGTGCCAGCACCCGGACAGGGGGCGCCGAGCAGTACTTC. This encodes CASTRTGGAEQYF.

The chain joins TRBV10-3 to TRBJ2-2; 10 bases map to TRBD2. The trim removed 6 bases at V and 4 bases at J, leaving 11 bases unmatched. In germline, CDR1 is ENHRY, CDR2 SYGVKD. This CDR3 has 17 residues. CDR3 DNA sequence: TGTGCCATCAGGGCTGGGACTAGCGACCAATTCACCGGGGAGCTGTTTTTT. It codes for CAIRAGTSDQFTGELFF.

The gene calls are TRBV19 and TRBJ2-3; 7 nucleotides align to TRBD2. CDR1 is LNHDA, CDR2 SQIVND, per germline (reference sequence). V gave up 1 base and J gave up 5 bases; unmatched junction bases: 9. CDR3 length: 16 residues. The CDR3, as DNA: TGTGCCAGTAGTATAGGTAGCGGGCCCACCCGAGATACGCAGTATTTT. Protein product: CASSIGSGPTRDTQYF.